Each of the 11 T cell receptor beta chains below was sequenced from the same sample in a study of blood T cell repertoires in COVID-19. Sequenced by immunoSEQ multiplex PCR; TCRdb stores in-frame clones only, minus some. The repertoire holds roughly 40,000 clones, with around 85% as singletons. Sequencing was performed on peripheral blood. The origin of the receptors is a human donor in a cohort sampled during active COVID-19.

A few counts support this clone. The rearrangement links TRBV12-5 to TRBJ2-7, with 8 bases lining up with TRBD1. V lost 5 bases and J lost 2; bases outside the gene matches: 5. The CDR3 runs to 14 residues. Germline assignment: CDR1 LGHNT and CDR2 FRNRAP. The CDR3 nucleotides read TGTGCTAGTGGTACGGGACAGGAACCCTACGAGCAGTACTTC. This codes for CASGTGQEPYEQYF.

This sequence joins TRBV27 and TRBJ2-7; 11 positions agree with TRBD2. The germline V gene encodes CDR1 MNHEY and CDR2 SMNVEV (reference sequence). The CDR3 has 13 amino acids. CDR3 coding DNA: TGTGCTTCCAGCGGGACTAGCGGCTACGAGCAGTACTTC. This sequence encodes CASSGTSGYEQYF.

This clone was seen only a few times. V usage is TRBV7-9 and J usage is TRBJ1-3; D call uncertain. V lost 7 bases and J 0 bases, leaving 16 bases between the germline ends. Germline values: CDR1 SEHNR, CDR2 FQNEAQ (reference sequence). CDR3 length equals 16 residues. CDR3 residues: CASTARIDTSGNTIYF. CDR3 coding DNA: TGTGCCAGCACCGCAAGGATAGACACCTCTGGAAACACCATATATTTT.

This clone came up a few times. The sample holds other DNA sequences that translate to the same CDR3. The V gene is TRBV18, the J gene TRBJ2-1, with 7 bases identical to TRBD2. The J segment lost 0 bases and the V segment lost 3 bases, leaving 2 bases of the junction unmatched. The CDR3 covers 15 residues. Germline V CDR1 and CDR2: KGHSH, LQKENI. For the CDR3, the DNA is TGTGCCAGCTCACCCGGGGGGAGCTCCTACAATGAGCAGTTCTTC. Translating gives CASSPGGSSYNEQFF.

This chain uses TRBV6-7 with TRBJ1-5; 9 bases are shared with TRBD1. TRBV6-7 is reported as an ORF; its role is uncertain. The CDR3 has 14 amino acids. Trimming took 6 bases from V and 7 from J; bases not matched to a gene: 7. CDR3: CASSPGQGDQPQHF. The CDR3 bases are TGTGCCAGCAGCCCGGGACAGGGAGACCAGCCCCAGCATTTT.

The chain uses TRBV4-1 and TRBJ2-7; weak D call: TRBD2 (5 bases). The CDR3 totals 18 residues. The V end was cut by 3 bases, the J end by 7 bases, with 28 bases between. Germline assignment: CDR1 MGHRA and CDR2 YSYEKL. The CDR3 spells CASSHSVGIGGRKFEQYF. The CDR3 coding sequence is TGCGCCAGCAGCCACTCAGTGGGCATAGGAGGACGGAAGTTTGAGCAGTACTTC.

The chain employs TRBV10-2 and TRBJ2-7; D perhaps matches TRBD2 (6 bases). V was shortened by 2 bases and J by 9 bases, with 17 bases between the two germline ends. Germline V gene data show CDR1 as WSHSY and CDR2 as SAAADI. There are 14 residues in the CDR3. The CDR3 nucleotides read TGCGCCAGCAGTGAGGGAGTTCGGTTCGGGAGGCAGTACTTC. Protein sequence: CASSEGVRFGRQYF.

The V gene is TRBV3-1 (or the pseudogene TRBV3-2), the J gene TRBJ1-5; weak D call: TRBD1 (6 bases). The CDR3 is 17 residues long. Germline loops: CDR1 LGHDT, CDR2 YNNKEL (reference sequence). Trimming pared 4 bases from V and 1 base from J, leaving 17 bases between. This chain's CDR3 is CASSLEGGAGSNQPQHF. The CDR3 DNA sequence: TGTGCCAGCAGCCTGGAGGGGGGGGCGGGGAGCAATCAGCCCCAGCATTTT.

The rearrangement links TRBV15 to TRBJ2-2; TRBD1 might be the D (6 bases). V was clipped by 4 bases and J by 6 bases, with 6 bases between them. Germline-derived CDR1 and CDR2 are LNHNV and YYDKDF (reference sequence). This CDR3 region has 12 residues. The CDR3 here is CATSNRAGELFF. The CDR3 DNA is TGTGCCACCAGCAACAGGGCCGGGGAGCTGTTTTTT. Full variable domain (missing parts from reference TRBV15 and TRBJ2-2): DAMVIQNPRYQVTQFGKPVTLSCSQTLNHNVMYWYQQKSSQAPKLLFHYYDKDFNNEADTPDNFQSRRPNTSFCFLDIRSPGLGDTAMYLCATSNRAGELFFGEGSRLTVL.

This chain connects TRBV4-2 to TRBJ1-4, with TRBD1 as a possible D gene (5 bases). The germline V gene encodes CDR1 LGHNA and CDR2 YNFKEQ. V lost 0 bases and J 3 bases, leaving 8 bases between the germline ends. This CDR3 is 15 amino acids long. The DNA for the CDR3 is TGTGCCAGCAGCCAAGATGGGGGGTCTAATGAAAAACTGTTTTTT. As protein: CASSQDGGSNEKLFF.

The chain combines TRBV5-1 with TRBJ2-5; 8 bases align to TRBD1. V lost 3 bases, J lost 5 bases, and 9 bases stayed unmatched. Germline V gene lookup returns CDR1 SGHRS and CDR2 YFSETQ. The CDR3 has 15 amino acids. The CDR3 DNA reads TGCGCCAGCAGCTCCCGCAGGGGGCGCGGGGAGACCCAGTACTTC. Amino acid sequence: CASSSRRGRGETQYF.